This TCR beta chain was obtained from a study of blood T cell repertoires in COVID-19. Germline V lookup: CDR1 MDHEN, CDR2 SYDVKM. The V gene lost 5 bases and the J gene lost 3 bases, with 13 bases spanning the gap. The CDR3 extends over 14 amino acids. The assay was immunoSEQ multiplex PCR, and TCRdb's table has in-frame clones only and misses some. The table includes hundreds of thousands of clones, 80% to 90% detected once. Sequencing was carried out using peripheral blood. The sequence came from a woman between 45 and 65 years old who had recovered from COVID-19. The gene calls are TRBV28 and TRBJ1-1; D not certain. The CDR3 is CASSLVAGYTEAFF. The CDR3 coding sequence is TGTGCCAGCAGTCTGGTTGCAGGCTACACTGAAGCTTTCTTT.